The next 7 T cell receptor beta chains were all read from a single sample in a study of cytotoxic CD8 clonotypes in ibrutinib-treated CLL. Assay used: immunoSEQ multiplex PCR; TCRdb lists only in-frame clones, some missing. The sample has fewer than 400,000 clones; roughly 71% are singletons. Material: PBMCs, obtained after 36 months of ibrutinib treatment. The receptors were gathered from a human donor with chronic lymphocytic leukemia.

The chain links TRBV7-9 to TRBJ2-7, with D perhaps TRBD1 (6 bases). From germline, CDR1 is SEHNR and CDR2 FQNEAQ (reference sequence). Trimming pared 5 bases from V and 2 bases from J, leaving 16 bases between. This CDR3 spans 15 amino acids. CDR3 region: CASSPGTFNPYEQYF. CDR3 coding DNA: TGTGCCAGCAGCCCTGGGACATTTAATCCCTACGAGCAGTACTTC.

This clone was observed a few times. V gene TRBV4-1 combines with J gene TRBJ1-1; tentative D call: TRBD1 (5 bases). Trimming left V 6 bases short and J 2 bases short, with 16 bases between. Per germline, CDR1 MGHRA and CDR2 YSYEKL. The CDR3 covers 15 residues. The CDR3 sequence is CASSMGLLGNTEAFF. The CDR3 region has the DNA TGCGCCAGCAGTATGGGACTATTAGGAAACACTGAAGCTTTCTTT.

The rearrangement joins TRBV6-6 to TRBJ1-2, with D uncertain. This CDR3 spans 15 amino acids. With 0 bases removed from V and 1 base from J, the gap between germline ends came to 9 bases. The germline CDR1 and CDR2 sequences are MNHNY and SVGAGI (reference sequence). In DNA, the CDR3 is TGTGCCAGCAGTTACTCGAACCCTCTTAACTATGGCTACACCTTC. It specifies CASSYSNPLNYGYTF.

The chain carries TRBV11-2 and TRBJ2-1; D not certain. The germline gives CDR1 SGHAT, CDR2 FQNNGV. The CDR3 length is 17 residues. The ends were cut back, 3 bases at V and 3 bases at J, with 18 bases in the middle. CDR3 nucleotide sequence: TGTGCCAGCAGCTTTAGGGCCGGCCCTTACTTCTACAATGAGCAGTTCTTC. This encodes CASSFRAGPYFYNEQFF.

V gene TRBV18 combines with J gene TRBJ2-1; D unclear. Germline CDR1 is KGHSH and CDR2 is LQKENI. The CDR3 totals 12 residues. Trimming pared 2 bases from V and 9 bases from J, leaving 8 bases between. CDR3 nucleotides: TGTGCCAGCTCACCAGGCCGTACTGAGCAGTTCTTC. This translates into CASSPGRTEQFF.

This sequence joins TRBV6-6 and TRBJ2-1; TRBD2 matches at 14 bases. Trimming at V came to 2 bases and at J to 14 bases, leaving 11 bases not matched to a gene. CDR1 and CDR2 (germline): MNHNY, SVGAGI (reference sequence). The CDR3 runs to 16 residues. CDR3 in DNA: TGTGCCAGCAGTTACCCGCCGACTAGCGGGAGGGTCCTTGAGTTCTTC. Its translation is CASSYPPTSGRVLEFF.

The genes are TRBV7-9 and TRBJ2-5, with D perhaps given as TRBD1 or TRBD2 (5 bases each). Germline V lookup: CDR1 SEHNR, CDR2 FQNEAQ (reference sequence). V lost 1 base and J 5 bases, leaving 11 bases between the germline ends. The CDR3 is 14 amino acids. Here the CDR3 DNA reads TGTGCCAGCAGCTTAGTCGGGGCGGTGGAGACCCAGTACTTC. Amino acids: CASSLVGAVETQYF.